The subject of this entry is one T cell receptor (beta chain). What it recognizes is unknown. The same CDR3 also results from other DNA sequences found in this sample. TCRdb keeps only in-frame clones here, not all; method: immunoSEQ multiplex PCR. This table has about 270,000 clones, around 92% appearing once. These data come from a study of T cell responses to AZD1222 COVID-19 vaccine. V lost 2 bases and J 10 bases, leaving 12 bases between the germline ends. This CDR3 region has 13 residues. CDR1 and CDR2 from the germline V gene are MDHEN and SYDVKM. Notes on the study in general: White British donors predominated, females outnumbered males, and clonal diversity was possibly underestimated.

The material was peripheral blood, obtained 28 days after the second AZD1222 dose. The sequence was collected from an adult who received the AZD1222 COVID-19 vaccine. The J gene is TRBJ2-1, the V gene TRBV28; possible D gene TRBD2, 5 bases. In DNA form, the CDR3 reads TGTGCCAGCAGTTTAGGAGGCCCCGGGGAGCAGTTCTTC. It translates to CASSLGGPGEQFF.